This is a list of T cell receptor beta chains from one sample in a study of Graves' ophthalmopathy and Graves' hyperthyroidism. A single record per CDR3 protein comes from TCRdb applying MiXCR to the multiplex PCR reads. This table holds about 700,000 distinct CDR3 sequences, more than 40% found once. Sequencing input: peripheral blood. Receptors were obtained from an adult man with Graves' ophthalmopathy. CDR3s include the opening cysteine and the closing phenylalanine or tryptophan. A D gene is named only where the DNA matches it firmly. Size is omitted from some rows. Given values are once, few, many or a class for expanded clones.

d_gene	v_gene	abundance	j_gene	CDR3aa	CDR3nt
TRBD1	TRBV29-1	NA	TRBJ2-5	CSVAIRGTGDGQYF	TGCAGCGTTGCAATCCGCGGGACAGGGGACGGCCAGTACTTC
TRBD1	TRBV10-3	once	TRBJ1-2	CASSGTGSSGNTF	TGTGCCAGCAGTGGGACAGGCAGCTCTGGAAACACCTTC
TRBD1	TRBV2	many	TRBJ1-2	CASSRDSSNYGYTF	TGTGCCAGCAGTAGGGACAGTTCTAACTATGGCTACACCTTC
TRBD1	TRBV4-1	few	TRBJ1-2	CASSQARGQRYGYTF	TGCGCCAGCAGCCAAGCCAGGGGGCAGAGATATGGCTACACCTTC
NA	TRBV27	few	TRBJ1-2	CASSLSGREVGYTF	TGTGCCAGCAGTTTATCGGGCAGGGAGGTTGGCTACACCTTC
NA	TRBV12-3/TRBV12-4	NA	TRBJ1-2	CASSPGPKWSGYTF	TGTGCCAGCAGTCCGGGCCCAAAATGGAGTGGCTACACCTTC
NA	TRBV6-5	many	TRBJ2-7	CASSPRVSSYEQYF	TGTGCCAGCAGCCCCAGGGTCAGCTCCTACGAGCAGTACTTC
NA	TRBV19	NA	TRBJ2-6	CASSVVGGLLSGANVLTF	TGTGCCAGTAGTGTCGTAGGAGGTCTCCTCTCTGGGGCCAACGTCCTGACTTTC
NA	TRBV20-1	NA	TRBJ1-5	CSAREAPSGNQPQHF	TGCAGTGCTAGAGAGGCCCCTTCAGGGAATCAGCCCCAGCATTTT
NA	TRBV25-1	NA	TRBJ1-4	CASSDGVNAGRTNEKLFF	TGTGCCAGCAGTGATGGAGTGAACGCGGGGCGGACTAATGAAAAACTGTTTTTT
NA	TRBV12-3/TRBV12-4	few	TRBJ2-7	CASSPQVFYEQYF	TGTGCCAGCAGTCCCCAGGTTTTCTACGAGCAGTACTTC
NA	TRBV10-3	NA	TRBJ2-3	CAVRGESTDTQYF	TGTGCCGTCAGGGGAGAGAGCACAGATACGCAGTATTTT
NA	TRBV2	many	TRBJ2-7	CATQGRGGSYEQYF	TGTGCCACCCAGGGGAGGGGGGGAAGCTACGAGCAGTACTTC
NA	TRBV25-1	NA	TRBJ1-4	CASSGAGRNQPQHFGEKLFF	NA
TRBD2	TRBV25-1	many	TRBJ2-5	CASSGFSGGRPKETQYF	TGTGCCAGCAGTGGGTTCAGCGGGGGGCGACCAAAAGAGACCCAGTACTTC
TRBD2	TRBV5-4	few	TRBJ2-5	CASRTSGGAKTQYF	TGTGCCAGCAGGACTAGCGGGGGGGCGAAGACCCAGTACTTC
NA	TRBV11-2	many	TRBJ1-5	CASSLVGGGNQPQHF	TGCGCCAGCAGCTTGGTTGGAGGAGGCAATCAGCCCCAGCATTTT
NA	TRBV19	many	TRBJ2-2	CASTGGRGTGELFF	TGTGCCAGCACCGGAGGGCGGGGCACCGGGGAGCTGTTTTTT
NA	TRBV29-1	NA	TRBJ2-6	CSVQGVGETGANVLTF	TGCAGCGTCCAGGGAGTCGGGGAGACTGGGGCCAACGTCCTGACTTTC
TRBD2	TRBV5-6	NA	TRBJ2-7	CASSPVGGAGDEQYF	TGTGCCAGCAGCCCAGTAGGAGGAGCGGGAGACGAGCAGTACTTC
TRBD2	TRBV25-1	NA	TRBJ2-7	CASSPLGLGYEQYF	TGTGCCAGCTCACCATTGGGACTAGGGTACGAGCAGTACTTC
NA	TRBV11-2	many	TRBJ1-1	CASSLERWGEAFF	TGTGCCAGCAGCTTAGAACGCTGGGGGGAAGCTTTCTTT
TRBD1	TRBV6-5	NA	TRBJ1-1	CASRAGGLNTEAFF	TGTGCCAGCAGGGCAGGGGGCCTGAACACTGAAGCTTTCTTT
NA	TRBV7-2	NA	TRBJ2-5	CASSLRAFGTEETQYF	TGTGCCAGCAGCTTAAGGGCGTTTGGGACGGAGGAGACCCAGTACTTC